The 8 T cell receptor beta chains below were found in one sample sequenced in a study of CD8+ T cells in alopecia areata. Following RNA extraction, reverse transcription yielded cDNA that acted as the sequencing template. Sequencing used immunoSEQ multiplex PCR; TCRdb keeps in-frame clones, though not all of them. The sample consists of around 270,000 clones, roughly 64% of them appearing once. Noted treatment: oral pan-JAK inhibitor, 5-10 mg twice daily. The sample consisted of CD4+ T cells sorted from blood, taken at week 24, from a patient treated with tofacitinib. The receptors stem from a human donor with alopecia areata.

The CDR3 is CASSQDIQGPYEQYF. The DNA for the CDR3 is TGTGCCAGCAGCCAAGATATACAGGGACCCTACGAGCAGTACTTC. The chain uses TRBV4-2 and TRBJ2-7; D perhaps matches TRBD1 (6 bases). CDR1 and CDR2 (germline): LGHNA, YNFKEQ. V was pared by 0 bases and J by 2 bases, with 11 bases between. The CDR3 is 15 residues long.

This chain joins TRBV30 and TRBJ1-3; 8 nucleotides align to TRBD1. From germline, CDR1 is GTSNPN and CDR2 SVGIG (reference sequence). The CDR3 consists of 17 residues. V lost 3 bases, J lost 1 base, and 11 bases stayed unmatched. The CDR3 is CAWRWRTGPRSGNTIYF. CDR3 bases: TGTGCCTGGAGGTGGAGGACAGGGCCTCGATCTGGAAACACCATATATTTT.

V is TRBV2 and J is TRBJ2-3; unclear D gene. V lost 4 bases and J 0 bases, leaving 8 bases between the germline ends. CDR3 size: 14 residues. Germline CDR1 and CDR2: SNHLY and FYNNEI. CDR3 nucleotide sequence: TGTGCCAGCAGTGGACTTACTAGCACAGATACGCAGTATTTT. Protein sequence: CASSGLTSTDTQYF.

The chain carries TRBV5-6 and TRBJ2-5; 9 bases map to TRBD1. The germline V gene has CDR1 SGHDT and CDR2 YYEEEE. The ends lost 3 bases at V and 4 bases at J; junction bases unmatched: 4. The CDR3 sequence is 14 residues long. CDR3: CASSSGQGRETQYF. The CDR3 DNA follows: TGTGCCAGCAGCTCCGGACAGGGGAGAGAGACCCAGTACTTC.

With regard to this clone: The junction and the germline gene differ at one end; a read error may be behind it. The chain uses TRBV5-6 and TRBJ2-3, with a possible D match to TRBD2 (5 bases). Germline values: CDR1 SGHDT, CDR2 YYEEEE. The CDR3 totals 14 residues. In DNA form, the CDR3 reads TGTGCCAGCGGCTTTGGGGTGAGGGATAGTACGCAGTATTTT. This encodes CASGFGVRDSTQYF.

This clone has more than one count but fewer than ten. This chain's CDR3 is CASSNCKRHIPYEQYF. CDR3 nucleotide sequence: TGTGCCAGCAGCAATTGTAAGCGGCACATTCCCTACGAGCAGTACTTC. The chain employs TRBV21-1 and TRBJ2-7; the table's D gene call, TRBD2, was not cross checked with the DNA. TRBV21-1 is assigned pseudogene status. CDR3 length equals 16 residues.

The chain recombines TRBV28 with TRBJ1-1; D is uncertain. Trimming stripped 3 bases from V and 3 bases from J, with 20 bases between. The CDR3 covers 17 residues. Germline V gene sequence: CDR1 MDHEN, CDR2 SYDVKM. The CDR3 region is CASSFPHYQARDTEAFF. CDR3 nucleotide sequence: TGTGCCAGCAGTTTCCCCCACTACCAGGCGAGGGACACTGAAGCTTTCTTT.

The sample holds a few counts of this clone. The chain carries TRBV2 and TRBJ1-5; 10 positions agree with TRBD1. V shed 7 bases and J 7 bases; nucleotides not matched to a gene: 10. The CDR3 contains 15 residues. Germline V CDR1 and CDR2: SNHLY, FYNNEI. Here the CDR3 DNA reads TGTGCCAGCACGCCGGAAGAGGACAGGGGGCAGCCCCAGCATTTT. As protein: CASTPEEDRGQPQHF. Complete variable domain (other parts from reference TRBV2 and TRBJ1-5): EPEVTQTPSHQVTQMGQEVILRCVPISNHLYFYWYRQILGQKVEFLVSFYNNEISEKSEIFDDQFSVERPDGSNFTLKIRSTKLEDSAMYFCASTPEEDRGQPQHFGDGTRLSIL.